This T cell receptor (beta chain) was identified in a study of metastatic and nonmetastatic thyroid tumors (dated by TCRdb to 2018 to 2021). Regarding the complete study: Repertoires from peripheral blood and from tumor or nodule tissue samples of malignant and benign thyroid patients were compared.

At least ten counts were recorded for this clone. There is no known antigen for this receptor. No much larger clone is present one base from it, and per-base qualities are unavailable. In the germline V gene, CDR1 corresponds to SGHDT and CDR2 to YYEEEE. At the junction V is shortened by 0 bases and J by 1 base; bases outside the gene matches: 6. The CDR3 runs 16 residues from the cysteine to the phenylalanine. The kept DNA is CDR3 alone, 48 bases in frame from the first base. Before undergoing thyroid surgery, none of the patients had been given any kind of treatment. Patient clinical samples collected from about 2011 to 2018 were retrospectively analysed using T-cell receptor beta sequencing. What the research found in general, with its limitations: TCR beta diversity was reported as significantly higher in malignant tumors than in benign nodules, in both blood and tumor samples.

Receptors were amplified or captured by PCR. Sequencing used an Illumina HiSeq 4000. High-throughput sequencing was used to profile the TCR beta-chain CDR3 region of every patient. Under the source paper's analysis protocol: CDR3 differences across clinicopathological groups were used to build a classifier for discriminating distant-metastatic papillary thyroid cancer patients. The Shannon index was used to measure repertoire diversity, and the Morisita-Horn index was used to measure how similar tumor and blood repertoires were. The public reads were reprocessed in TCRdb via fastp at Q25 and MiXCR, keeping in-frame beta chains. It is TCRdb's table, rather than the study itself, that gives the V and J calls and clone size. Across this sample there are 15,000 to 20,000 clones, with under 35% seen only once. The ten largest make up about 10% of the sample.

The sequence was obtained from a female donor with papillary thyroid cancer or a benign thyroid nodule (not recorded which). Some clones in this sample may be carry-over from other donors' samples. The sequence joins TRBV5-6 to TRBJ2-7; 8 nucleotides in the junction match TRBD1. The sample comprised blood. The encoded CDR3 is CASSLVGQGLSYEQYF. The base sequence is TGTGCCAGCAGCTTGGTAGGACAGGGATTATCCTACGAGCAGTACTTC.